The text below deals with one TCR beta chain. The specificity of this receptor is unknown. No clone much larger than this one lies a single base away; base qualities are absent. CDR1 and CDR2 (MNHNS, SASEGT) derive from the germline V gene. CDR3 length: 18 amino acids, cysteine to phenylalanine. Only CDR3 DNA remains: 54 bases, in frame from the first base. V is clipped by 4 bases and J by 5 bases, and the sequence between their germline boundaries is 23 bases long. Read against the paper, the sample's time point label means: baseline before first vaccination. The vaccinee samples were drawn from two UK trials, COV001 and COV002, one of which was a single-blind randomized controlled phase 2/3 trial testing AZD1222 (ChAdOx1 nCoV-19) in healthy adults. For TCRbeta chain sequencing, PBMC samples were collected from trial participants at day 0 and at day 28 after the second dose. This entry is derived from a study of T cell responses to AZD1222 COVID-19 vaccine (dated by TCRdb to the early 2020s). About the investigation overall: Because spike-specific TCR depth and breadth did not differ between the two schedules, AZD1222 recipients who got a second dose at roughly 4 weeks were pooled with those who got a second dose at roughly 12 weeks. TCR sequencing covered more than 230 trial participants: 200 to 210 given two doses of AZD1222 and 26 given two doses of MenACWY control vaccine. Trial participants were enrolled into age subgroups of 18-55, 56-69 and 70-plus years, which contained approximately 150, 30 and 60 TCR-sequenced participants, respectively.

The CDR3 regions of human TCRbeta chains were subjected to immunosequencing. The paper's processing steps were these. TCRs in the repertoires were matched against a reference library of SARS-CoV-2-specific TCRs that had been generated with the MIRA antigen-specificity platform. Breadth meant the fraction of unique TCRs that were SARS-CoV-2-associated, whereas depth meant the fraction of total T cells that were SARS-CoV-2-associated. Each spike-specific TCR was assigned to its reactive spike region and to a CD4 or CD8 class using the MIRA data. Log10-transformed breadth and depth values were compared by one-way ANOVA with Sidak's multiple comparisons tests. TCRdb's version of the immuneACCESS table is confined to in-frame rearrangements and falls short of the full clone set. An unresolved V gene accounts for under half of the shortfall where checked; the remainder is of unknown origin. The V and J calls and the clone size are those of that table, but D and trimming were determined from the DNA. The table for this sample lists about 150,000 clones; roughly 87% of them were counted only once. The ten largest account for approximately 2.5% of the sample.

On the study overall, not on this receptor specifically: The 56-69-year group was small, and its depth increase did not reach significance, likely because of low power. A significant rise in spike-specific TCR breadth and depth was observed after two AZD1222 doses relative to day 0 and relative to MenACWY recipients. Participants were mostly white British, with more females than males. The authors suggested clonal diversity may have been underestimated. Reportedly, almost half of the unique spike-specific TCRs recognized epitopes lying outside the regions that are mutated in the B.1.351 and B.1.1.7 variants. CD4 TCRs associated with the vaccine covered the entire spike protein, and the dominant responses were in regions 160-218 and 743-854. Only five or six AZD1222 recipients were SARS-CoV-2 seropositive at baseline, limiting conclusions about previously exposed vaccinees. Because no day 14 peak-response samples were available, repertoires were characterized only after the peak T cell response.

The sequence derives from an adult in good health. Sequencing used peripheral blood, obtained on day 0 of AZD1222 vaccination. Recombination connected TRBV6-1 to TRBJ2-2; a tentative D call is TRBD2 (6 bases match). The encoded CDR3 is CASSATPEGLLRTGELFF. The nucleotide sequence is TGTGCCAGCAGTGCTACGCCGGAGGGGCTGCTGAGGACCGGGGAGCTGTTTTTT.